This T cell receptor beta chain was captured by sequencing in a study of cytomegalovirus exposure and HLA in healthy donors. PCR used 60 Vbeta primers and 13 Jbeta primers. TCRdb's copy holds only in-frame clones and misses some; the assay was immunoSEQ multiplex PCR. In the table there are about 160,000 clones, around 74% of which are singletons. Study-wide findings and caveats: Cytomegalovirus-associated TCR beta chains were listed, numbering 150 to 200.

About this clone itself: Its antigen is currently unknown.

V was clipped by 2 bases and J by 6 bases; unmatched bases: 13. This CDR3 spans 17 amino acids. Germline CDR1 reads SNHLY; CDR2 reads FYNNEI. The receptor was derived from a female donor in good health and CMV-seronegative. Sequenced material: PBMCs. V gene TRBV2 combines with J gene TRBJ1-1; 9 bases are a match to TRBD1. CDR3 residues: CASSEQRTGDIFAEAFF. DNA for the CDR3: TGTGCCAGCAGTGAACAGCGGACAGGGGACATATTCGCTGAAGCTTTCTTT. Full variable domain (missing parts from reference TRBV2 and TRBJ1-1): EPEVTQTPSHQVTQMGQEVILRCVPISNHLYFYWYRQILGQKVEFLVSFYNNEISEKSEIFDDQFSVERPDGSNFTLKIRSTKLEDSAMYFCASSEQRTGDIFAEAFFGQGTRLTVV.